This is a list of T cell receptor beta chains from one sample in a study of CD8 T cells in ankylosing spondylitis. TCRdb processed the 5' RACE reads anew with MiXCR; each CDR3 protein has one entry. The repertoire consists of 450,000 or so distinct CDR3 sequences, with roughly 26% occurring once and the leading ten covering about 0.92%. Sequences were obtained from blood, either unsorted or a sorted T cell fraction (not recorded which). The receptors were sampled from a male donor with ankylosing spondylitis. The CDR3 runs from the conserved cysteine through the conserved F or W.

V: TRBV7-2; J: TRBJ1-4; CDR3: CASSRYGQLEKLFF
V: TRBV24-1; J: TRBJ1-1; CDR3: CATSAQGAPNTEAFF
V: TRBV7-2; J: TRBJ2-1; CDR3: CASSFSGASSYNEQFF
V: TRBV11-2; J: TRBJ2-6; CDR3: CASSLEGRQAGANVLTF
V: TRBV10-1; J: TRBJ2-3; CDR3: CASSKTSLADTQYF
V: TRBV7-2; J: TRBJ1-5; CDR3: CASSSTGVWSNQPQHF
V: TRBV5-1; J: TRBJ2-1; CDR3: CASSPTVGNEQFF
V: TRBV11-2; J: TRBJ2-7; CDR3: CASSLAGGLYEQYF
V: TRBV21-1; J: TRBJ2-7; CDR3: CASSKDGTVCYCEQYF
V: TRBV5-1; J: TRBJ2-7; CDR3: CASSLESWGYEQYF
V: TRBV7-8; J: TRBJ2-3; CDR3: CASSSPGTSGSMTDTQYF
V: TRBV4-2; J: TRBJ2-1; CDR3: CASKVLAGINEQFF
V: TRBV3-1; J: TRBJ1-5; CDR3: CASSQFFPQGNQPQHF
V: TRBV10-3; J: TRBJ1-1; CDR3: CANSKGGSTEAFF
V: TRBV6-1; J: TRBJ2-3; CDR3: CASTGWEADTQYF
V: TRBV20-1; J: TRBJ2-7; CDR3: CSTEQEISYEQYF
V: TRBV6-1; J: TRBJ2-3; CDR3: CASSRIPPGHGTDTQYF
V: TRBV28; J: TRBJ2-1; CDR3: CASTPAKGGYNEQFF
V: TRBV24-1; J: TRBJ2-5; CDR3: CATSDWGQKETQYF
V: TRBV20-1; J: TRBJ2-3; CDR3: CSAKPGIHTQYF
V: TRBV7-2; J: TRBJ2-3; CDR3: CASSLALAKWGDTQYF
V: TRBV13; J: TRBJ2-1; CDR3: CASSLSRLSYNEQFF
V: TRBV9; J: TRBJ2-1; CDR3: CASSTTGTFNEQFF
V: TRBV2; J: TRBJ2-7; CDR3: CASKQGAVYEQYF
V: TRBV6-1; J: TRBJ2-5; CDR3: CASGRGDQETQYF
V: TRBV29-1; J: TRBJ1-3; CDR3: CSVAMFGNTIYF
V: TRBV4-2; J: TRBJ1-5; CDR3: CASSQGYLGQGSPYQPQHF
V: TRBV12-3/TRBV12-4; J: TRBJ1-4; CDR3: CASSLQGGKLFF
V: TRBV25-1; J: TRBJ1-1; CDR3: CASSDQGGTTEAFF
V: TRBV20-1; J: TRBJ2-3; CDR3: CSASFDVKDTQYF
V: TRBV30; J: TRBJ2-3; CDR3: CAWMEGRHTDTQYF
V: TRBV5-1; J: TRBJ2-1; CDR3: CASSPDSASGSYNEQFF